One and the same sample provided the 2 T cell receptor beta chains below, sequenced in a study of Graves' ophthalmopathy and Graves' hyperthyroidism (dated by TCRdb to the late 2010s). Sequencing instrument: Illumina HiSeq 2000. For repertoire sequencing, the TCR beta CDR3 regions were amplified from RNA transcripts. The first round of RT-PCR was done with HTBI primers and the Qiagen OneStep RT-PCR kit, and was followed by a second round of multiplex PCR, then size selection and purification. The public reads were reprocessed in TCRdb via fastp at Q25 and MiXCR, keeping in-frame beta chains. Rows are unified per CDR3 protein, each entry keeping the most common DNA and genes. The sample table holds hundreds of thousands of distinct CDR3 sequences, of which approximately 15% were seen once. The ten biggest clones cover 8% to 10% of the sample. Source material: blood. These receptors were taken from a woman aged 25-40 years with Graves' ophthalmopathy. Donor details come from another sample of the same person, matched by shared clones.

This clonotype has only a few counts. CDR3 in amino acids: CASSFRAGVTGELFF. The CDR3 DNA reads TGTGCCAGCAGTTTTAGAGCGGGAGTTACCGGGGAGCTGTTTTTT. This chain joins TRBV12-3 or TRBV12-4 and TRBJ2-2; 8 bases agree with TRBD2. After removal of 3 bases from V and 5 bases from J, the junction contained 5 bases not matched to a gene. This CDR3 has 15 amino acids.

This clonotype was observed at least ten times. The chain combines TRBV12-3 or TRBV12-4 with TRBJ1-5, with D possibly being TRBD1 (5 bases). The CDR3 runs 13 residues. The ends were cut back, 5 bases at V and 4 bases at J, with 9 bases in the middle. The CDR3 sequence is CASSDGANQPQHF. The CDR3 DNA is TGTGCCAGCAGTGACGGGGCGAATCAGCCCCAGCATTTT.